This T cell receptor beta chain was retrieved from a study of blood T cell repertoires in COVID-19 (dated by TCRdb to about 2020). In terms of the full investigation: Samples covering the acute and convalescent phases of COVID-19 were provided by collaborators in the United States, Italy and Spain. HLA class I and class II types, where available, came from metadata supplied by the sample provider rather than from assay-based typing. The material from the prospective study consisted of cDNA or gDNA derived from T cells, B-cell-depleted T cells, or PBMCs. Nearly every sample came with metadata listing a de-identified subject ID, COVID-19 status, age in years and sex. The repertoires were released in a freely available public database intended as a resource for research on the immune response to SARS-CoV-2. Samples were obtained from the ongoing ImmuneRACE study (first 160 participants) and from 1,000 to 1,500 subjects provided by 6 global collaborators. Subjects who had been exposed to COVID-19, were actively infected with it, or had recovered from it provided the deeply sampled blood TCRbeta repertoires that made up the dataset. Study-level results and caveats: Clinical and demographic metadata were provided uncurated, with the amount varying by source and participant.

From a lookup of the germline V gene (reference sequence), CDR1 and CDR2 are LNHDA and SQIVND. Reading from cysteine to phenylalanine, the CDR3 counts 14 amino acids. Only the CDR3 part of the read is kept: 42 bases, read in frame from the first base. Deletion took 5 bases off V and 5 bases off J, with a span of 16 bases between the germline ends. The immunoSEQ Assay, a bias-controlled multiplex PCR, was used to amplify TCRbeta CDR3 regions from genomic DNA. The original methods were these. Nucleated cell counts per sample were estimated from amplification of reference gene primers within the assay. To quantify the absolute abundance of each unique TCRbeta CDR3 rearrangement, sequence reads were collapsed and filtered. For each sample, productive Simpson clonality was calculated as the square root of Simpson's diversity index over productive rearrangements. Entries here come from immuneACCESS through TCRdb and include only in-frame sequences with V and J called. Some clones fail to appear in such tables; in the studies checked, an unresolved V gene covers under half of the shortfall, and the cause of the remainder is unknown. The D gene and trimming were derived from the DNA, and the V and J assignments and clone size from that table. In all, the sample holds roughly 36,000 clones, and just under 95% of those were seen once. 3.5% to 4.5% of the sample is held by the ten biggest clonotypes.

In regard to this clone: This receptor's antigen is unknown. Nothing much larger sits one base from this clone, and base qualities are not available.

The collaborating institutions used their own protocols to collect whole blood in K2EDTA tubes. For TCRbeta analysis, collaborator samples were shipped as frozen whole blood, as isolated PBMCs, or as DNA extracted from either sample type. Rearrangement joined TRBV19 to TRBJ2-7; a weak D assignment points to TRBD2 (6 bases agree). The TCR sequence derives from a human donor with active COVID-19. The donor label of this sample is uncertain. Material for sequencing was peripheral blood. Here is the DNA: TGTGCCAGTAGTGTACTGACTAGTTTCCACGAGCAGTACTTC. Its protein is CASSVLTSFHEQYF.